The 17 T cell receptor beta chains given below trace back to one sample, sequenced in a study of blood T cell repertoires in COVID-19. Here immunoSEQ multiplex PCR was the method, and the copy in TCRdb shows in-frame clones only, minus some. This table has about 280,000 clones, roughly 89% appearing once. Sequencing used PBMCs or T cells enriched from blood (not recorded which). The receptors stem from a woman aged 40 to 50 who had recovered from COVID-19.

The chain is built from TRBV4-2 and TRBJ2-7; D is possibly TRBD2 (6 bases). This CDR3 spans 15 amino acids. V was shortened by 1 base and J by 1 base, with 11 bases between the two germline ends. Germline CDR1 and CDR2: LGHNA and YNFKEQ. This CDR3 reads CASSQVEGFSYEQYF. CDR3 DNA: TGTGCCAGCAGCCAAGTGGAGGGTTTTTCCTACGAGCAGTACTTC.

The chain links TRBV30 to TRBJ2-7; D might be TRBD1 (6 bases). Trimming cost V 1 base and J 3 bases, with 19 bases left between them. The CDR3 covers 16 residues. Germline CDR1 is GTSNPN and CDR2 is SVGIG (reference sequence). The CDR3 here is CAWSGYLGRQDYEQYF. The DNA of the CDR3 is TGTGCCTGGAGTGGCTATTTAGGTCGACAGGACTACGAGCAGTACTTC.

The chain is built from TRBV7-9 and TRBJ2-5; D unresolved. Germline CDR1 and CDR2: SEHNR and FQNEAQ (reference sequence). The CDR3 runs 12 residues. The ends were cut back, 7 bases at V and 3 bases at J, with 9 bases in the middle. The CDR3 nucleotides read TGTGCCAGCAACACCGTAAAAGAGACCCAGTACTTC. This sequence encodes CASNTVKETQYF. Full variable domain (missing parts from reference TRBV7-9 and TRBJ2-5): DTGVSQNPRHKITKRGQNVTFRCDPISEHNRLYWYRQTLGQGPEFLTYFQNEAQLEKSRLLSDRFSAERPKGSFSTLEIQRTEQGDSAMYLCASNTVKETQYFGPGTRLLVL.

The CDR3 loop is CASTGQGAFYGYTF. CDR3 DNA sequence: TGTGCCAGCACTGGCCAGGGGGCGTTCTATGGCTACACCTTC. The chain has TRBV2 and TRBJ1-2; 8 nucleotides align to TRBD1. CDR1 is SNHLY, CDR2 FYNNEI, per germline. The ends lost 7 bases at V and 4 bases at J; junction bases unmatched: 8. The CDR3 extends over 14 amino acids. The full variable domain, with the rest looked up from reference TRBV2 and TRBJ1-2, is EPEVTQTPSHQVTQMGQEVILRCVPISNHLYFYWYRQILGQKVEFLVSFYNNEISEKSEIFDDQFSVERPDGSNFTLKIRSTKLEDSAMYFCASTGQGAFYGYTFGSGTRLTVV.

The chain carries TRBV28 and TRBJ1-2; D not resolved. Germline V CDR1 and CDR2: MDHEN, SYDVKM. V shed 3 bases and J shed 4 bases, with 9 bases lying between them. The CDR3 sequence is 13 residues long. The CDR3 spells CASSFYVGYGYTF. CDR3 DNA sequence: TGTGCCAGCAGTTTCTACGTTGGCTATGGCTACACCTTC.

The chain links TRBV18 to TRBJ2-2, with TRBD1 matching over 11 bases. Germline CDR1 reads KGHSH; CDR2 reads LQKENI. V dropped 3 bases and J dropped 1; count of bases not matched to a gene: 4. CDR3 length equals 17 residues. CDR3 DNA: TGTGCCAGCTCACCCCGGACAGGGGGCCGGAACACCGGGGAGCTGTTTTTT. Encoded protein: CASSPRTGGRNTGELFF.

The CDR3 nucleotides are TGTGCCAGCAGGAGGGCCGGCCCTAATGAAAAACTGTTTTTT. This encodes CASRRAGPNEKLFF. The chain couples TRBV27 to TRBJ1-4; no reliable D call. V gave up 6 bases and J gave up 3 bases, with 11 bases separating them. The CDR3 consists of 14 residues. Per the germline V gene, CDR1 is MNHEY and CDR2 is SMNVEV (reference sequence).

The chain has TRBV4-3 and TRBJ2-2; 10 bases are shared with TRBD1. CDR1 LGHNA and CDR2 YSLEER come from the germline V gene. After removal of 4 bases from V and 3 bases from J, the junction contained 2 bases not matched to a gene. The CDR3 runs to 15 residues. CDR3 coding DNA: TGCGCCAGCAGCCCGGACAGGGGGTACACCGGGGAGCTGTTTTTT. Protein: CASSPDRGYTGELFF.

In its sample, this clone was seen a few times. The chain couples TRBV28 to TRBJ2-7; 9 positions agree with TRBD2. In germline, CDR1 is MDHEN, CDR2 SYDVKM. There are 16 residues in the CDR3. V dropped 5 bases and J dropped 0; count of bases not matched to a gene: 8. The CDR3 reads CASSPTLAGSSYEQYF. In DNA, the CDR3 is TGTGCCAGCAGTCCGACACTAGCGGGCAGCTCCTACGAGCAGTACTTC.

The CDR3 spells CASSVGQDGYTF. CDR3 nucleotides: TGTGCCAGCAGCGTAGGGCAGGATGGCTACACCTTC. The chain joins TRBV9 to TRBJ1-2; D call uncertain. Germline lookup yields CDR1 SGDLS and CDR2 YYNGEE. The CDR3 loop spans 12 amino acids. The V end lost 0 bases, the J end lost 6 bases, and 6 bases lay between the germline ends.

This clone was found once. This chain connects TRBV7-3 to TRBJ2-2; TRBD1 might be the D (5 bases). CDR3 length equals 13 residues. Trimming stripped 3 bases from V and 5 bases from J, with 7 bases between. The germline CDR1 and CDR2 sequences are SGHTA and FQGTGA. The CDR3 loop is CASSFQGTGELFF. CDR3 coding DNA: TGTGCCAGCAGCTTTCAGGGAACCGGGGAGCTGTTTTTT.

V and J are TRBV7-8 and TRBJ2-4; D is unclear. This CDR3 is built from 15 residues. Trimming pared 1 base from V and 2 bases from J, leaving 9 bases between. Germline CDR1 is SGHVS and CDR2 is FQNEAQ. Here the CDR3 reads CASSLGPQTKNIQYF. The CDR3 bases are TGTGCCAGCAGCTTAGGCCCACAGACCAAAAACATTCAGTACTTC.

The chain carries TRBV20-1 and TRBJ2-2, with a weak D call TRBD2 (5 bases). Trimming cost V 3 bases and J 1 base, with 12 bases left between them. There are 15 residues in the CDR3. Germline loops: CDR1 DFQATT, CDR2 SNEGSKA (reference sequence). The CDR3 is CSASLGLKNTGELFF. CDR3 nucleotide sequence: TGCAGTGCTAGTCTAGGACTGAAGAACACCGGGGAGCTGTTTTTT.

V is TRBV9 and J is TRBJ1-1; tentatively, D is TRBD1 (5 bases). This CDR3 has 16 residues. Trimming pared 0 bases from V and 0 bases from J, leaving 12 bases between. The germline V gene encodes CDR1 SGDLS and CDR2 YYNGEE. CDR3 nucleotides: TGTGCCAGCAGCGTAGATCACAGGACGGTGAACACTGAAGCTTTCTTT. Residues: CASSVDHRTVNTEAFF.

This sequence joins TRBV4-1 and TRBJ2-7; 9 nucleotides agree with TRBD1. The CDR3 extends over 14 amino acids. The germline CDR1 and CDR2 sequences are MGHRA and YSYEKL. J lost 3 bases, V lost 3 bases, and 3 bases had no gene match. In DNA, the CDR3 is TGCGCCAGCAGCCATCGGGACAGGGACTACGAGCAGTACTTC. This sequence encodes CASSHRDRDYEQYF.

V usage is TRBV18 and J usage is TRBJ1-4, with D possibly matching TRBD1 (5 bases). There are 16 residues in the CDR3. Germline V CDR1 and CDR2: KGHSH, LQKENI. Trimming pared 8 bases from V and 4 bases from J, leaving 20 bases between. This chain's CDR3 is CASPSTRGGVNEKLFF. Here the CDR3 DNA reads TGTGCCAGCCCTAGTACCCGCGGGGGGGTTAATGAAAAACTGTTTTTT.

This sequence joins TRBV20-1 and TRBJ2-7; 8 positions match TRBD1. Germline loops: CDR1 DFQATT, CDR2 SNEGSKA (reference sequence). V lost 5 bases, J lost 6 bases, and 3 bases stayed unmatched. The CDR3 length is 11 residues. CDR3 DNA sequence: TGCAGTGCTCAGACAGGGGCCGAGCAGTACTTC. Translating it yields CSAQTGAEQYF.